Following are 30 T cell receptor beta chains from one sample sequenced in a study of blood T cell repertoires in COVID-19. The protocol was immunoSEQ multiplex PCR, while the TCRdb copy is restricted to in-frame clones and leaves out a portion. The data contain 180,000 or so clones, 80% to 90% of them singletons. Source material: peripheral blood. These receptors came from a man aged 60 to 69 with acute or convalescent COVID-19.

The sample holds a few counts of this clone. CDR3 nucleotide sequence: TGTGCCAGCAGTTTAACCCCGGGGACAAACTATGGCTACACCTTC. Translation: CASSLTPGTNYGYTF. The chain carries TRBV28 and TRBJ1-2, with D possibly being TRBD1 (6 bases). Per germline, CDR1 MDHEN and CDR2 SYDVKM. Trimming cost V 2 bases and J 2 bases, with 12 bases left between them. The CDR3 extends over 15 amino acids.

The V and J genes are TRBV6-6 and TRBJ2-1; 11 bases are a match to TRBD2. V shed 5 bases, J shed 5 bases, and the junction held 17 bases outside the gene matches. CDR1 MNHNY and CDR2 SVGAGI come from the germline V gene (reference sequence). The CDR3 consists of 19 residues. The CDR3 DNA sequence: TGTGCCAGCAGTCGCCCCACTAGCGGGAGATCGCGTCAGGACAATGAGCAGTTCTTC. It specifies CASSRPTSGRSRQDNEQFF.

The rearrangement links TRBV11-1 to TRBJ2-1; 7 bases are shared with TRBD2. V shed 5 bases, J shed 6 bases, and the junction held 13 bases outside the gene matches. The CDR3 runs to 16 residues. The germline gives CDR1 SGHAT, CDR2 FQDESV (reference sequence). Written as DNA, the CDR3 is TGTGCCAGCAGCGAGGACCACTTAGCGGGTCTCAATGAGCAGTTCTTC. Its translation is CASSEDHLAGLNEQFF.

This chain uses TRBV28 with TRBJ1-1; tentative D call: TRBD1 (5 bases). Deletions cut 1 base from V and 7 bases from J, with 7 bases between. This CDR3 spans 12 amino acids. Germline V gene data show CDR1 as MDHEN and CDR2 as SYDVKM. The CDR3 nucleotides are TGTGCCAGCAGTTTATACAGGCTTGAAGCTTTCTTT. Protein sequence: CASSLYRLEAFF.

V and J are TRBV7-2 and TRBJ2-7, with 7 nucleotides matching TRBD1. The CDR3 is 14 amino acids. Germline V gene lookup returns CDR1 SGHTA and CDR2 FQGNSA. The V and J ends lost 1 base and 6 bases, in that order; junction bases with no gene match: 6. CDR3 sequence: CASSLGYRGSEQYF. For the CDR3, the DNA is TGTGCCAGCAGCTTAGGCTACAGGGGTAGCGAGCAGTACTTC.

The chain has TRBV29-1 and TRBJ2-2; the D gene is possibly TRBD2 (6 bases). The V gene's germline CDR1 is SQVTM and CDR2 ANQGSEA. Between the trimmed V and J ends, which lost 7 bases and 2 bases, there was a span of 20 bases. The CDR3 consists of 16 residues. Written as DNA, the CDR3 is TGCAGCGCTAGTCAAGACTCTAGCGCAAACACCGGGGAGCTGTTTTTT. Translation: CSASQDSSANTGELFF.

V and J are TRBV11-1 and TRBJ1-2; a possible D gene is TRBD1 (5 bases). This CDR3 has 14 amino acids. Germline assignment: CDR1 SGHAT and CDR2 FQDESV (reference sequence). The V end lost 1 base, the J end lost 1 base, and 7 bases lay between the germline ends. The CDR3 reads CASSLVGGNYGYTF. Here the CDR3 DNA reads TGTGCCAGCAGCTTAGTGGGGGGTAACTATGGCTACACCTTC.

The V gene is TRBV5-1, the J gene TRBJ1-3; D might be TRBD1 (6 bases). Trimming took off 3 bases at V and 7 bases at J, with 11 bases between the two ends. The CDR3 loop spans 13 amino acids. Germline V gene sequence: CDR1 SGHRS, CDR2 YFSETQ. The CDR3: CASSSATGNTIYF. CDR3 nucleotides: TGCGCCAGCAGCTCCGCTACAGGGAACACCATATATTTT.

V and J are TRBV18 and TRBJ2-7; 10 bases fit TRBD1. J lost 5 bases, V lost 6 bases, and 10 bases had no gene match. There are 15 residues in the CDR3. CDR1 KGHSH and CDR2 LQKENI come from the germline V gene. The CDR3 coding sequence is TGTGCCAGCTCCCCCTCATGGGGGACAGGGGACGAGCAGTACTTC. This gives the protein CASSPSWGTGDEQYF. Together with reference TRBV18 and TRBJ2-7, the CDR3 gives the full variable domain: NAGVMQNPRHLVRRRGQEARLRCSPMKGHSHVYWYRQLPEEGLKFMVYLQKENIIDESGMPKERFSAEFPKEGPSILRIQQVVRGDSAAYFCASSPSWGTGDEQYFGPGTRLTVT.

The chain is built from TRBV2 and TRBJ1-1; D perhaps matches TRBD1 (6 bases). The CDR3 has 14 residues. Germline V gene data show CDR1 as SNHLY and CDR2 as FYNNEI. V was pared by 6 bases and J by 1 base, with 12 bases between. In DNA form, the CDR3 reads TGTGCCAGCAGACCGAGGGGGGGGAACACTGAAGCTTTCTTT. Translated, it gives CASRPRGGNTEAFF.

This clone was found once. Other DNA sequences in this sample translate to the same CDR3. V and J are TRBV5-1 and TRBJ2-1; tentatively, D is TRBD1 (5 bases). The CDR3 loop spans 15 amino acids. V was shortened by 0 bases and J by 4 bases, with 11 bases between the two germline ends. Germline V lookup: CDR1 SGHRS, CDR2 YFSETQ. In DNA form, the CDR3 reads TGCGCCAGCAGCTTGGCCGGACAATTTTACAATGAGCAGTTCTTC. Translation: CASSLAGQFYNEQFF. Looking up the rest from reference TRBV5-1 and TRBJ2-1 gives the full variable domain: KAGVTQTPRYLIKTRGQQVTLSCSPISGHRSVSWYQQTPGQGLQFLFEYFSETQRNKGNFPGRFSGRQFSNSRSEMNVSTLELGDSALYLCASSLAGQFYNEQFFGPGTRLTVL.

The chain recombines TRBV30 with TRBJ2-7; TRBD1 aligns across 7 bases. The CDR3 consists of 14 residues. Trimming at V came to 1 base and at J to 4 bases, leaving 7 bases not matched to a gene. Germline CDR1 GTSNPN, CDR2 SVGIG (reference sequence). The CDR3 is CAWSGRDSGYEQYF. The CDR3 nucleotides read TGTGCCTGGAGTGGTCGGGACAGCGGATACGAGCAGTACTTC. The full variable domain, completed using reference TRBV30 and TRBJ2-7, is SQTIHQWPATLVQPVGSPLSLECTVEGTSNPNLYWYRQAAGRGLQLLFYSVGIGQISSEVPQNLSASRPQDRQFILSSKKLLLSDSGFYLCAWSGRDSGYEQYFGPGTRLTVT.

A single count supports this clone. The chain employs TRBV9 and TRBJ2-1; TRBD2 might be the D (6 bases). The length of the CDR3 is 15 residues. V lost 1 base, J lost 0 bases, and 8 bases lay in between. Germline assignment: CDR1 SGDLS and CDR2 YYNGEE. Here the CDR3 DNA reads TGTGCCAGCAGCGTAAAGACTAGCTCCTACAATGAGCAGTTCTTC. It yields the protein CASSVKTSSYNEQFF.

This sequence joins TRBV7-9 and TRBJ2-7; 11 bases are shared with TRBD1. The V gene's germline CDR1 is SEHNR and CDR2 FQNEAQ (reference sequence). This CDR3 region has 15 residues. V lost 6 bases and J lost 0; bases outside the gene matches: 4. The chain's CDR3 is CASSPGQGVSYEQYF. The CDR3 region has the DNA TGTGCCAGCAGTCCGGGACAGGGGGTCTCCTACGAGCAGTACTTC.

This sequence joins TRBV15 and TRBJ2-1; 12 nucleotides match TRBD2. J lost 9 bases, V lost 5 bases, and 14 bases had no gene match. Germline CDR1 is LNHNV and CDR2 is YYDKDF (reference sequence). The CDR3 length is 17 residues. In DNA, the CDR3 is TGTGCCACCAGCGGGGGGGAGACTAGCGGGAGTTCTGCTGAGCAGTTCTTC. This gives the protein CATSGGETSGSSAEQFF.

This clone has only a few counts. The CDR3 loop reads CASSLLITDTQYF. The CDR3 coding sequence is TGCGCCAGCAGCTTGCTTATCACAGATACGCAGTATTTT. V and J are TRBV5-1 and TRBJ2-3; no reliable D call. V dropped 1 base and J dropped 2 bases, with 5 bases sitting between them. CDR1 is SGHRS and CDR2 is YFSETQ in the germline V gene. CDR3 length: 13 residues. The variable domain in full, with the rest retrieved from reference TRBV5-1 and TRBJ2-3, is KAGVTQTPRYLIKTRGQQVTLSCSPISGHRSVSWYQQTPGQGLQFLFEYFSETQRNKGNFPGRFSGRQFSNSRSEMNVSTLELGDSALYLCASSLLITDTQYFGPGTRLTVL.

The CDR3 DNA follows: TGTGCCAGCAGTTTAGGAGGGGCGACTAACACTGAAGCTTTCTTT. Its translation: CASSLGGATNTEAFF. The chain uses TRBV28 and TRBJ1-1, with D possibly TRBD1 on 5 matching bases. The germline V and J ends were trimmed by 2 bases and 2 bases, with 12 bases remaining between them. Germline V gives CDR1 MDHEN, CDR2 SYDVKM. This CDR3 is 15 amino acids long.

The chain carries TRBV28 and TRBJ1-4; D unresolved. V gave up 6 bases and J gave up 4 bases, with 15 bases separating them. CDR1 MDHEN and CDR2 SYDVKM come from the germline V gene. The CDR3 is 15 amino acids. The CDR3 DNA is TGTGCCAGCAGCCCCCCGCCGGCGGGTAATGAAAAACTGTTTTTT. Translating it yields CASSPPPAGNEKLFF.

CDR3 loop: CASFGTVSGNTIYF. The CDR3 DNA reads as TGTGCCAGCTTCGGGACAGTCTCTGGAAACACCATATATTTT. The chain joins TRBV28 to TRBJ1-3; 7 bases are a match to TRBD1. Germline CDR1 reads MDHEN; CDR2 reads SYDVKM. CDR3 length equals 14 residues. Losses at the gene ends were 8 bases for V and 0 bases for J; bases not matched to a gene: 4.

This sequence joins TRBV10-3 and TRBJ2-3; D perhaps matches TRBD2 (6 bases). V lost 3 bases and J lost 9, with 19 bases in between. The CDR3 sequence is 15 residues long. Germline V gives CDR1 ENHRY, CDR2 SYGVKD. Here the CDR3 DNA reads TGTGCCATCAGTGACCCGGGACTTCTTCTCCCCACGCAGTATTTT. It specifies CAISDPGLLLPTQYF.

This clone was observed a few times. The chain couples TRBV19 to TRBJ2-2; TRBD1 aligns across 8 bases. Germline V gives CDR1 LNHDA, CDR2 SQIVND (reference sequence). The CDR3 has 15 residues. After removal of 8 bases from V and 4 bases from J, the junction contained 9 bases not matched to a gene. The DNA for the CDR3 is TGTGCCAGTTGTGCTTCGGACAGGGTCACCGGGGAGCTGTTTTTT. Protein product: CASCASDRVTGELFF.

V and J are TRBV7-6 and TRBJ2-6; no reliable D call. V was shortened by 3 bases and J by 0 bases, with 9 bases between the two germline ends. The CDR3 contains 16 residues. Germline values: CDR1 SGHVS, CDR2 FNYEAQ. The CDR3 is CASSFQVGSGANVLTF. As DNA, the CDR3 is TGTGCCAGCAGCTTCCAGGTCGGCTCTGGGGCCAACGTCCTGACTTTC. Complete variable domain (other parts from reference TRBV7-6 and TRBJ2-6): GAGVSQSPRYKVTKRGQDVALRCDPISGHVSLYWYRQALGQGPEFLTYFNYEAQQDKSGLPNDRFSAERPEGSISTLTIQRTEQRDSAMYRCASSFQVGSGANVLTFGAGSRLTVL.

The CDR3 DNA reads TGTGCCAGTAGTTCCACATCGAGGTATGGCTACACCTTC. As protein: CASSSTSRYGYTF. The chain has TRBV19 and TRBJ1-2, with D hard to call. The CDR3 spans 13 residues. Germline values: CDR1 LNHDA, CDR2 SQIVND (reference sequence). V was trimmed by 5 bases and J by 5 bases, leaving 12 bases between them.

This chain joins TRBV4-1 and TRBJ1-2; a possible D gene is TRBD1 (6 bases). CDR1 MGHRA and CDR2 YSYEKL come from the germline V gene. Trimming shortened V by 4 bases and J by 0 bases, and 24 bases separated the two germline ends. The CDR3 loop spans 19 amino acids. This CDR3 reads CASSRRTSGYRDPNYGYTF. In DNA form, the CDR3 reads TGCGCCAGCAGCCGACGGACATCAGGATACAGGGACCCTAACTATGGCTACACCTTC.

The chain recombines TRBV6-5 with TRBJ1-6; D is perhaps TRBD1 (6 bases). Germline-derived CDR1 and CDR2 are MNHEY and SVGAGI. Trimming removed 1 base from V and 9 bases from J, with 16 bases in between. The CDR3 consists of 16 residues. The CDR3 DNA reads TGTGCCAGCAGTTACTTCCCCCAGGGAGGGGGTTCACCCCTCCACTTT. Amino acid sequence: CASSYFPQGGGSPLHF.

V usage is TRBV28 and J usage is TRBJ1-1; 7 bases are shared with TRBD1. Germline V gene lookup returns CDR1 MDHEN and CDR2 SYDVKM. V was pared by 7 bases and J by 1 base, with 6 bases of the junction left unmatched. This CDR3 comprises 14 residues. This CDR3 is CASTFRGSNTEAFF. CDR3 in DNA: TGTGCCAGCACATTCAGGGGGTCGAACACTGAAGCTTTCTTT.

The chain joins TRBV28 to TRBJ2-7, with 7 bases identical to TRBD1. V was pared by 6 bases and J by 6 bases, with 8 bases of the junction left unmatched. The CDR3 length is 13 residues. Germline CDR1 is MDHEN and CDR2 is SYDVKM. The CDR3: CASSTGDRSEQYF. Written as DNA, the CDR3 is TGTGCCAGCAGCACAGGGGATCGATCCGAGCAGTACTTC.

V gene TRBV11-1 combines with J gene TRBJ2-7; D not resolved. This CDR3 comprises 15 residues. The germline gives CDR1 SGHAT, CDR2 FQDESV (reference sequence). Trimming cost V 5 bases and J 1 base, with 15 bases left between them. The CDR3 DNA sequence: TGTGCCAGCAGCCCGAGGCCCGGTAAGTCCTACGAGCAGTACTTC. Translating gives CASSPRPGKSYEQYF.

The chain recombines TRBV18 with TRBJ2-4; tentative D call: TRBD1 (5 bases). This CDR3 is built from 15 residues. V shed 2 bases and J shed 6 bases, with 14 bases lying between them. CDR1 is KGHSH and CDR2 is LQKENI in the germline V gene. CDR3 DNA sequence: TGTGCCAGCTCACCAGGATATTCAACAGGAAACATTCAGTACTTC. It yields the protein CASSPGYSTGNIQYF.

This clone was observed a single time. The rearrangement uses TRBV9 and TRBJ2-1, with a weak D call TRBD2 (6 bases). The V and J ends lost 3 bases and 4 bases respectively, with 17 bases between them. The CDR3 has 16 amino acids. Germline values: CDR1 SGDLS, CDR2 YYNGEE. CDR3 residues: CASSATSSPFYNEQFF. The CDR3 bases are TGTGCCAGCAGCGCCACTAGCTCCCCCTTTTACAATGAGCAGTTCTTC.